This T cell receptor (beta chain) was documented in a study of response to subunit inactivated influenza vaccine. One entry per CDR3 protein, called by TCRdb with MiXCR from the RT-PCR reads. The sample has roughly 700,000 distinct CDR3 sequences; roughly 13% are singletons. Germline loops: CDR1 SGHAT, CDR2 FQNNGV. Germline trimming cut 5 bases from V and 0 bases from J; bases unmatched to any gene: 14. This CDR3 is 18 amino acids long. The V and J genes are TRBV11-2 and TRBJ2-3, with 7 bases aligning to TRBD2. The sample consisted of PBMCs from blood, taken approximately 15 days before vaccination. The source of this sequence is a man aged 45 to 65 who received an inactivated influenza vaccine. The DNA of the CDR3 is TGTGCCAGCAGCCTTAACCCCCCTAGCGGACTGAGCACAGATACGCAGTATTTT. Protein product: CASSLNPPSGLSTDTQYF. The whole variable domain, remainder taken from reference TRBV11-2 and TRBJ2-3, is EAGVAQSPRYKIIEKRQSVAFWCNPISGHATLYWYQQILGQGPKLLIQFQNNGVVDDSQLPKDRFSAERLKGVDSTLKIQPAKLEDSAVYLCASSLNPPSGLSTDTQYFGPGTRLTVL.